The clone carrying this T cell receptor (beta chain) was observed once. The antigen is undetermined. With V trimmed by 4 bases and J by 0 bases, 12 bases remained unmatched. CDR3 length equals 18 residues. CDR1 is SGHRS, CDR2 YFSETQ, per germline. Produced via immunoSEQ multiplex PCR; TCRdb's table is partial and in-frame only. The top ten clones hold about 0.55% of a sample with 41,000 or so clones, about 95% of them seen once. This entry comes from a study of graft-versus-host responses after intestinal transplantation. Study context: Every transplant recipient was induced with anti-thymocyte globulin, then maintained on tacrolimus and steroids for about 3 years.

General study results and limits: Present in recipient marrow, GvH clones included some that appeared first in ileum or blood.

The chain has TRBV5-1 and TRBJ1-1; TRBD1 matches 10 bases. The source of this sequence is a human donor who was the organ donor for an intestinal transplant. Sequenced here: unstimulated CD8+ T cells sorted from spleen or lymph node cells, sampled before transplant. The CDR3 loop is CASSPGQGIWVMNTEAFF. Written as DNA, the CDR3 is TGCGCCAGCAGCCCGGGACAGGGGATTTGGGTCATGAACACTGAAGCTTTCTTT.